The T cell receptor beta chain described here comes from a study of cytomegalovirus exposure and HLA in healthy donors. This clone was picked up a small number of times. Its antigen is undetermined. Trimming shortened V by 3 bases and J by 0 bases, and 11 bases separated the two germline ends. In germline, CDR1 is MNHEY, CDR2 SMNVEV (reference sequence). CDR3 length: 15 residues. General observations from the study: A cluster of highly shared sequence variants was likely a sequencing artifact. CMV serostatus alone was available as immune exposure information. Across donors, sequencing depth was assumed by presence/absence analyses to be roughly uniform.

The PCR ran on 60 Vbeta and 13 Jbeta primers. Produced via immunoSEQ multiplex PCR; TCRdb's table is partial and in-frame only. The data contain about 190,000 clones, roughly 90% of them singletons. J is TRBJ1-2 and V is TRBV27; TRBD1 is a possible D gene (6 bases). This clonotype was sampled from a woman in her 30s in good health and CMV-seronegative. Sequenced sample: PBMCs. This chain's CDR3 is CASSFGTTANYGYTF. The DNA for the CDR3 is TGTGCCAGCAGTTTTGGGACAACAGCTAACTATGGCTACACCTTC.